Below, one T cell receptor beta chain is given with its context. The sample originates from a study of cytomegalovirus exposure and HLA in healthy donors. About the research overall: Drawn from HLA-typed donors, approximately 86 million unique TCRs were held in an early data release.

PCR was performed using 60 Vbeta and 13 Jbeta primers. Clones were sequenced by immunoSEQ multiplex PCR, and TCRdb holds only the in-frame ones, with some missing. Here the sample spans approximately 100,000 clones, roughly 77% being singletons. CDR1 is SQVTM, CDR2 ANQGSEA, per germline. This CDR3 region has 13 residues. V was pared by 6 bases and J by 0 bases, with 4 bases of the junction left unmatched. The sequenced material came from PBMCs. The rearrangement links TRBV29-1 to TRBJ1-1, with 7 nucleotides matching TRBD1. The origin of this receptor is a woman aged 50 to 60 in good health and CMV-seropositive. CDR3 region: CSVPGQLNTEAFF. CDR3 sequence (DNA): TGCAGCGTACCGGGACAGTTGAACACTGAAGCTTTCTTT.